Listed below are T cell receptor beta chains from one sample, sequenced in a study of T cells after yellow fever vaccination. TCRdb reprocessed the 5' RACE reads via MiXCR and lists one record per CDR3 protein. The sample lists 450,000 to 600,000 distinct CDR3 sequences; roughly 17% were seen once. This specimen consisted of PBMCs, obtained 4 to 5 days after the first yellow fever vaccination. These receptors all come from a man younger than 35 who received the YFV17D yellow fever vaccine. CDR3s include the opening cysteine and the closing phenylalanine or tryptophan. D genes are given only for firm matches. Clone sizes are given selectively: once, few, many, or a class where the clone is expanded.

d_gene	v_gene	j_gene	abundance	CDR3nt	CDR3aa
-	TRBV5-1	TRBJ2-3	many	TGCGCCAGCAGCTGGGACATTAATACGCAGTATTTT	CASSWDINTQYF
-	TRBV6-5	TRBJ2-3	-	TGTGCCAGCAGTTCCGGACGGCCTCGGGATACGCAGTATTTT	CASSSGRPRDTQYF
-	TRBV7-2	TRBJ2-4	-	TGTGCCAGCAGCCCCCAGGGGGGGAGAAACATTCAGTACTTC	CASSPQGGRNIQYF
TRBD2	TRBV30	TRBJ2-7	few	TGTGCCTGGAGCCGGGGGGACTACTTCTACGAGCAGTACTTC	CAWSRGDYFYEQYF
-	TRBV13	TRBJ1-4	few	TGTGCCAGCAGCTTAGAGGACGAAGGGAAACTGTTTTTT	CASSLEDEGKLFF
TRBD1	TRBV5-1	TRBJ1-1	-	TGCGCCAGCAGCAACATCCGGGACAGCACTGAAGCTTTCTTT	CASSNIRDSTEAFF
-	TRBV3-1	TRBJ2-3	-	TGTGCCAGCAGAATAGCGGCCAGCACAGATACGCAGTATTTT	CASRIAASTDTQYF
-	TRBV18	TRBJ1-5	-	TGTGCCAGCTCACCACCGTCAGGAAATCAGCCCCAGCATTTT	CASSPPSGNQPQHF
-	TRBV27	TRBJ2-4	few	TGTGCCACCCCCGTGATAGGCGACAGAAACATTCAGTACTTC	CATPVIGDRNIQYF
TRBD1	TRBV7-2	TRBJ2-1	few	TGTGCCAGCAGCTCCATGACAGGGGGCGCAGGGTATGAGCAGTTCTTC	CASSSMTGGAGYEQFF
-	TRBV30	TRBJ2-1	-	TGTGCCTGGAGTTATCCGGGATCCCGAGTTGAGCAGTTCTTC	CAWSYPGSRVEQFF
-	TRBV7-3	TRBJ2-3	-	TGTGCCAGCAGCCAGGCCGAGTTCCCGGATACGCAGTATTTT	CASSQAEFPDTQYF
TRBD2	TRBV5-1	TRBJ2-1	-	TGCGCCAGCCTAGTAGCGGGGGGATCCTACAATGAGCAGTTCTTC	CASLVAGGSYNEQFF
TRBD1	TRBV12-3/TRBV12-4	TRBJ2-3	few	TGTGCCAGCAGTGACCTTAACAGGGGGCGAGGAGATACGCAGTATTTT	CASSDLNRGRGDTQYF
-	TRBV29-1	TRBJ1-1	many	TGCAGCGTTGAAAAACCGGAGAACACTGAAGCTTTCTTT	CSVEKPENTEAFF
-	TRBV28	TRBJ1-5	few	TGTGCCAGCAGAACGGGGCAGCTGGATCAGCCCCAGCATTTT	CASRTGQLDQPQHF
-	TRBV3-1	TRBJ2-1	-	TGTGCCAGCAGCCAAGCGGGGGGCTATAATCTTGGGCAGTTCTTC	CASSQAGGYNLGQFF
-	TRBV6-1	TRBJ2-3	-	TGTGCCAGCAGTCTCCTACTGGCGGGGGCCTCAGATACGCAGTATTTT	CASSLLLAGASDTQYF
-	TRBV5-6	TRBJ2-4	few	TGTGCCAGCAGCACGGGCGTCGGAGCCAAAAACATTCAGTACTTC	CASSTGVGAKNIQYF
TRBD1	TRBV6-5	TRBJ1-4	few	TGTGCCACTCAGGGGGACCATGAAAAACTGTTTTTT	CATQGDHEKLFF
-	TRBV6-1	TRBJ1-6	-	TGTGCCAGCAGTGAGCGGCTACATTCACCCCTCCACTTT	CASSERLHSPLHF
-	TRBV19	TRBJ2-2	-	TGTGCCAGTAGTATTTTATCCGGGTTCACCGGGGAGCTGTTTTTT	CASSILSGFTGELFF
TRBD1	TRBV6-5	TRBJ1-1	few	TGTGCCAGCAGTTCGCCGACAGGGTCCATGAACACTGAAGCTTTCTTT	CASSSPTGSMNTEAFF
-	TRBV19	TRBJ1-1	-	TGTGCCAGTAAAAGACTCAGGGGCGGTGACACTGAAGCTTTCTTT	CASKRLRGGDTEAFF